These T cell receptor beta chains were read from a single sample in a study of Graves' ophthalmopathy and Graves' hyperthyroidism. In TCRdb, the multiplex PCR reads were re-called with MiXCR into one record per CDR3 protein. There are some 350,000 distinct CDR3 sequences in the sample; 17% occur only once, and 2.4% lies in the top ten. The sample consisted of peripheral blood. These receptor sequences come from an adult woman with stable Graves' hyperthyroidism. Both conserved end residues are part of each CDR3. Each record gives: D gene, V gene, clone size, CDR3 length, J gene, CDR3 protein, CDR3 DNA. A D gene is named only where the DNA matches it firmly. Clone size is given for some rows only: seen once, a few or many times, or a class if the clone is expanded.

d_call: TRBD1; v_call: TRBV30; clone_size: once; cdr3_length: 17; j_call: TRBJ2-6; cdr3_aa: CAWSSRTGENGANVLTF; cdr3_nt: TGTGCCTGGAGTTCCCGGACAGGGGAGAATGGGGCCAACGTCCTGACTTTC
d_call: NA; v_call: TRBV7-2; clone_size: many; cdr3_length: 15; j_call: TRBJ2-7; cdr3_aa: CASSLSVGGSGEQYF; cdr3_nt: TGTGCCAGCAGCTTAAGTGTTGGGGGGTCCGGCGAGCAGTACTTC
d_call: NA; v_call: TRBV28; clone_size: many; cdr3_length: 13; j_call: TRBJ1-1; cdr3_aa: CASSFAGGTEAFF; cdr3_nt: TGTGCCAGCAGTTTCGCGGGGGGCACTGAAGCTTTCTTT
d_call: TRBD2; v_call: TRBV7-9; clone_size: few; cdr3_length: 15; j_call: TRBJ2-7; cdr3_aa: CASSPGTSESYEQYF; cdr3_nt: TGTGCCAGCAGCCCCGGGACTAGCGAAAGCTACGAGCAGTACTTC
d_call: TRBD2; v_call: TRBV2; clone_size: many; cdr3_length: 15; j_call: TRBJ2-5; cdr3_aa: CASRTGGGVQETQYF; cdr3_nt: TGTGCCAGCAGGACCGGGGGGGGTGTACAAGAGACCCAGTACTTC
d_call: NA; v_call: TRBV28; clone_size: many; cdr3_length: 14; j_call: TRBJ1-1; cdr3_aa: CASSFSGARTEAFF; cdr3_nt: TGTGCCAGCAGTTTTTCGGGGGCGCGGACTGAAGCTTTCTTT
d_call: NA; v_call: TRBV12-3/TRBV12-4; clone_size: many; cdr3_length: 13; j_call: TRBJ1-5; cdr3_aa: CASTMTPNQPQHF; cdr3_nt: TGTGCCAGCACCATGACACCTAATCAGCCCCAGCATTTT
d_call: NA; v_call: TRBV15; clone_size: many; cdr3_length: 15; j_call: TRBJ2-6; cdr3_aa: CATSGQASGANVLTF; cdr3_nt: TGTGCCACCAGCGGGCAAGCCTCTGGGGCCAACGTCCTGACTTTC
d_call: NA; v_call: TRBV20-1; clone_size: NA; cdr3_length: 14; j_call: TRBJ2-1; cdr3_aa: CSAPSFGLHNEQFF; cdr3_nt: TGCAGTGCCCCGTCGTTCGGACTACACAATGAGCAGTTCTTC
d_call: TRBD1; v_call: TRBV9; clone_size: NA; cdr3_length: 16; j_call: TRBJ1-1; cdr3_aa: CASSDLSTGLNTEAFF; cdr3_nt: TGTGCCAGCAGCGACCTCTCGACAGGGTTGAACACTGAAGCTTTCTTT
d_call: TRBD1; v_call: TRBV18; clone_size: many; cdr3_length: 14; j_call: TRBJ2-7; cdr3_aa: CASSRQGVLGEQYF; cdr3_nt: TGTGCCAGCTCACGACAGGGGGTCCTTGGCGAGCAGTACTTC
d_call: TRBD1; v_call: TRBV12-3/TRBV12-4; clone_size: many; cdr3_length: 16; j_call: TRBJ1-5; cdr3_aa: CASSRTGRLGSQPQHF; cdr3_nt: TGTGCCAGCAGTCGGACAGGGAGGTTGGGCAGTCAGCCCCAGCATTTT
d_call: NA; v_call: TRBV25-1; clone_size: many; cdr3_length: 15; j_call: TRBJ1-3; cdr3_aa: CASSEGGFGGNTIYF; cdr3_nt: TGTGCCAGCAGTGAGGGGGGTTTCGGTGGAAACACCATATATTTT
d_call: NA; v_call: TRBV12-3/TRBV12-4; clone_size: many; cdr3_length: 15; j_call: TRBJ2-7; cdr3_aa: CASSPSHLKLYEQYF; cdr3_nt: TGTGCCAGCAGCCCAAGCCACCTCAAACTCTACGAGCAGTACTTC
d_call: NA; v_call: TRBV5-1; clone_size: many; cdr3_length: 16; j_call: TRBJ1-1; cdr3_aa: CASSLGPGASLAEAFF; cdr3_nt: TGCGCCAGCAGCTTGGGGCCGGGGGCTTCTTTGGCTGAAGCTTTCTTT
d_call: NA; v_call: TRBV29-1; clone_size: many; cdr3_length: 13; j_call: TRBJ2-7; cdr3_aa: CSFYGQSSYEQYF; cdr3_nt: TGCAGCTTCTATGGCCAGTCTTCCTACGAGCAGTACTTC
d_call: NA; v_call: TRBV15; clone_size: few; cdr3_length: 17; j_call: TRBJ2-2; cdr3_aa: CATSRGYEQSNTGELFF; cdr3_nt: TGTGCCACCAGCAGAGGGTACGAACAGTCTAACACCGGGGAGCTGTTTTTT
d_call: NA; v_call: TRBV10-2; clone_size: NA; cdr3_length: 13; j_call: TRBJ1-2; cdr3_aa: CASSEEGNYGYTF; cdr3_nt: TGCGCCAGCAGTGAGGAGGGGAACTATGGCTACACCTTC
d_call: TRBD2; v_call: TRBV12-5; clone_size: many; cdr3_length: 16; j_call: TRBJ2-2; cdr3_aa: CASGLPGTSYTGELFF; cdr3_nt: TGTGCTAGTGGTTTGCCCGGGACTAGTTACACCGGGGAGCTGTTTTTT
d_call: TRBD1; v_call: TRBV4-1; clone_size: many; cdr3_length: 17; j_call: TRBJ1-1; cdr3_aa: CASSQGGTGFLNTEAFF; cdr3_nt: TGCGCCAGCAGCCAAGGAGGGACAGGCTTTCTGAACACTGAAGCTTTCTTT
d_call: NA; v_call: TRBV12-5; clone_size: many; cdr3_length: 18; j_call: TRBJ1-1; cdr3_aa: CASGWIRESRVVNTEAFF; cdr3_nt: TGTGCTAGTGGTTGGATCAGGGAGAGTCGGGTTGTGAACACTGAAGCTTTCTTT
d_call: TRBD2; v_call: TRBV5-6; clone_size: many; cdr3_length: 19; j_call: TRBJ2-4; cdr3_aa: CASSPLAGGGPLAKNIQYF; cdr3_nt: TGTGCCAGCAGCCCCCTAGCGGGAGGCGGACCTTTAGCCAAAAACATTCAGTACTTC
d_call: NA; v_call: TRBV7-9; clone_size: few; cdr3_length: 14; j_call: TRBJ2-5; cdr3_aa: CASSRPDRRETQYF; cdr3_nt: TGTGCCAGCAGCCGACCCGACAGGAGGGAGACCCAGTACTTC
d_call: TRBD2; v_call: TRBV7-4; clone_size: many; cdr3_length: 16; j_call: TRBJ2-7; cdr3_aa: CASSPGGLAKAYEQYF; cdr3_nt: TGTGCCAGCAGCCCTGGGGGACTAGCGAAAGCCTACGAGCAGTACTTC
d_call: NA; v_call: TRBV6-1; clone_size: many; cdr3_length: 12; j_call: TRBJ1-1; cdr3_aa: CASSPRLEEALF; cdr3_nt: TGTGCCAGCAGCCCCCGGCTTGAAGAAGCTCTCTTT
d_call: TRBD2; v_call: TRBV7-2; clone_size: many; cdr3_length: 19; j_call: TRBJ2-5; cdr3_aa: CASSFSLGTSGSVQETQYF; cdr3_nt: TGTGCCAGCAGCTTCAGCCTCGGGACTAGCGGGAGTGTTCAAGAGACCCAGTACTTC